This is a list of T cell receptor beta chains from one sample in a study of T cell repertoires in cytomegalovirus infection. TCRdb analysed the reads with MiXCR anew, one entry per CDR3 protein. Found here are some 800,000 distinct CDR3 sequences, approximately 32% of them singletons; the top ten hold about an eighth. These receptors are not linked to any known antigen. The sequencing here drew on cultured CD8+ T cells from PBMCs, taken from culture after CMV antigen stimulation. These receptors were obtained from a human donor in good health (CMV status not recorded). Some clones in this sample may be carry-over from other donors' samples. Each CDR3 is given with its conserved first and last residue. A D gene is named only where the DNA matches it firmly. For some rows the clone size is stated as once, few or many, or as a class when expanded; others skip it.

size: .
V: TRBV10-3
D: .
J: TRBJ1-2
CDR3: CAISGRGTNGYTF
DNA: TGTGCCATCAGTGGCCGGGGAACAAATGGCTACACCTTC

size: few
V: TRBV27
D: .
J: TRBJ2-2
CDR3: CASSPQIVIMENTGELFF
DNA: TGTGCCAGCAGTCCCCAGATAGTGATAATGGAGAACACCGGGGAGCTGTTTTTT

size: few
V: TRBV27
D: .
J: TRBJ1-5
CDR3: CASSRGGATQPQHF
DNA: TGTGCCAGCAGTCGCGGGGGCGCGACTCAGCCCCAGCATTTT

size: .
V: TRBV12-5
D: .
J: TRBJ1-2
CDR3: CASGFWPRDNYGYTF
DNA: TGTGCTAGTGGTTTCTGGCCCAGGGATAACTATGGCTACACCTTC

size: .
V: TRBV20-1
D: TRBD1
J: TRBJ1-2
CDR3: CSAPGTGGANGYTF
DNA: TGCAGTGCCCCTGGGACAGGGGGCGCAAATGGCTACACCTTC

size: few
V: TRBV6-1
D: .
J: TRBJ2-3
CDR3: CASTKNPQGPRDTQYF
DNA: TGTGCCAGCACAAAGAATCCACAGGGTCCCCGGGATACGCAGTATTTT

size: many
V: TRBV27
D: TRBD2
J: TRBJ2-1
CDR3: CASSLGSGGYNEQFF
DNA: TGTGCCAGCAGCTTAGGTAGCGGGGGGTACAATGAGCAGTTCTTC

size: few
V: TRBV19
D: .
J: TRBJ1-5
CDR3: CASSIPEGSSGNQPQHF
DNA: TGTGCCAGTAGTATCCCGGAGGGGTCTTCGGGCAATCAGCCCCAGCATTTT

size: many
V: TRBV7-9
D: .
J: TRBJ1-3
CDR3: CASSPIRVGNTIYF
DNA: TGTGCCAGCAGCCCCATCCGGGTTGGAAACACCATATATTTT

size: few
V: TRBV4-3
D: .
J: TRBJ2-1
CDR3: CASSQDAGMNEQFF
DNA: TGCGCCAGCAGCCAAGATGCGGGGATGAATGAGCAGTTCTTC